The rows below give T cell receptor beta chains drawn from one sample of a study of OX40 agonist ivuxolimab in advanced cancers. TCRdb's copy holds only in-frame clones and misses some; the assay was immunoSEQ multiplex PCR. The repertoire holds around 70,000 clones, with approximately 90% as singletons. Sequenced material: CD4+ or CD8+ T cells sorted from blood, taken in a trial of the OX40 agonist ivuxolimab. These receptors all stem from an adult with an advanced solid tumor such as melanoma, head and neck, liver or kidney cancer. CDR3s include the opening cysteine and the closing phenylalanine or tryptophan. The D gene is left open where the match is weak. Rows may omit the clone size; those that give it use once, few, many or a size class.

.	16	.	TRBV30	TRBJ1-5	TGTGCCTGGAGTACAGGGCCGCAGTTAAGCAATCAGCCCCAGCATTTT	CAWSTGPQLSNQPQHF
.	16	.	TRBV11-2	TRBJ2-1	TGTGCCAGCAGCTTAGATTCTCGGGGGGCCATCGATGAGCAGTTCTTC	CASSLDSRGAIDEQFF
.	15	few	TRBV18	TRBJ1-1	TGTGCCAGCTCACTGCTACTAAACGACAGGACTGAAGCTTTCTTT	CASSLLLNDRTEAFF
.	16	.	TRBV9	TRBJ1-1	TGTGCCAGCAGCGGGCCTCCGGTGGGGTTATACACTGAAGCTTTCTTT	CASSGPPVGLYTEAFF
TRBD2	18	.	TRBV25-1	TRBJ2-1	TGTGCCAGCAGTGGGGGACTACACGGAATCTCCTCCTACAATGAGCAGTTCTTC	CASSGGLHGISSYNEQFF
.	13	.	TRBV13	TRBJ2-1	TGTGCCAGCAGCTTAGACGGGGACAATGAGCAGTTCTTC	CASSLDGDNEQFF
.	16	.	TRBV14	TRBJ2-1	TGTGCCAGCAGCGCCCTAGCGACCAGCTCCTACAATGAGCAGTTCTTC	CASSALATSSYNEQFF
TRBD1	16	.	TRBV10-3	TRBJ1-1	TGTGCCATCAGTGAGTCGGTCAGGGGGCAGGGGACTGAAGCTTTCTTT	CAISESVRGQGTEAFF
.	13	.	TRBV29-1	TRBJ2-1	TGCAGCGCCCTGGGTGGGGGCCTACGGGAGCAGTTCTTC	CSALGGGLREQFF
.	14	.	TRBV4-3	TRBJ2-2	TGCGCCAGCAGCCCTGACAGTTACACCGGGGAGCTGTTTTTT	CASSPDSYTGELFF
.	15	once	TRBV10-3	TRBJ1-2	TGTGCCATCAGTGAGCCTACCGACAGTGCCTATGGCTACACCTTC	CAISEPTDSAYGYTF
.	11	.	TRBV7-9	TRBJ2-2	TGTGCCAGCAGCACGACCGGGGAGCTGTTTTTT	CASSTTGELFF
TRBD1	15	few	TRBV19	TRBJ1-1	TGTGCCAGTAGATGGAGCCAGGGGGCGGTCACTGAAGCTTTCTTT	CASRWSQGAVTEAFF
.	14	.	TRBV15	TRBJ2-2	TGTGCCACCAGCCGAGCAGAGAACACCGGGGAGCTGTTTTTT	CATSRAENTGELFF
.	15	.	TRBV6-1	TRBJ2-3	TGTGCCAGCATGCGCGCGGCAGGGAGCACAGATACGCAGTATTTT	CASMRAAGSTDTQYF
.	17	.	TRBV7-5	TRBJ1-4	TGTGCCAGAAGCTTAGCTTGGGGAGGGGACAGTAATGAAAAACTGTTTTTT	CARSLAWGGDSNEKLFF
TRBD1	14	.	TRBV13	TRBJ1-2	TGTGCCAGCAGCCCCCGACAGGGCGGCTATGGCTACACCTTC	CASSPRQGGYGYTF
TRBD2	20	.	TRBV7-3	TRBJ2-2	TGTGCCAGCAGCTCCGACCTACTAGCGGGGGGGCCCCCGAACACCGGGGAGCTGTTTTTT	CASSSDLLAGGPPNTGELFF
.	15	.	TRBV6-5	TRBJ2-2	TGTGCCAGCAGTTGGGACGGCCTCAACACCGGGGAGCTGTTTTTT	CASSWDGLNTGELFF
.	11	.	TRBV7-9	TRBJ2-7	TGTGCCAGCAGGGAACAATACGAGCAGTACTTC	CASREQYEQYF
TRBD1	15	.	TRBV6-4	TRBJ2-1	TGTGCCAGCAGTGAAGGACAGGGACAATTCAATGAGCAGTTCTTC	CASSEGQGQFNEQFF
TRBD1	15	few	TRBV4-2	TRBJ1-1	TGTGCCAGCAGCCAACCCCAGGGGGCACACACTGAAGCTTTCTTT	CASSQPQGAHTEAFF
.	16	.	TRBV11-1	TRBJ2-3	TGTGCCAGCAGCTCTAGGACGGCTTCATACACAGATACGCAGTATTTT	CASSSRTASYTDTQYF
.	14	.	TRBV27	TRBJ1-3	TGTGCCAGCAGTTTGGACAGCTCTGGAAACACCATATATTTT	CASSLDSSGNTIYF
.	13	.	TRBV30	TRBJ1-4	TGTGCCTGGTCGGACGGAACTAATGAAAAACTGTTTTTT	CAWSDGTNEKLFF
TRBD2	15	.	TRBV6-5	TRBJ2-1	TGTGCCAGCAGTCCCCTCGGGAGGGCCCTTAATGAGCAGTTCTTC	CASSPLGRALNEQFF
.	16	.	TRBV7-9	TRBJ2-5	TGTGCCAGCAGCATCGGAGGGGGTCCGACCGCTGAGACCCAGTACTTC	CASSIGGGPTAETQYF
.	15	.	TRBV19	TRBJ2-3	TGTGCCAGTAGTATCGACACCCTCCGCACAGATACGCAGTATTTT	CASSIDTLRTDTQYF
.	14	.	TRBV18	TRBJ1-4	TGTGCCAGCTCTAGGGCAGGGGTCGACGAAAAACTGTTTTTT	CASSRAGVDEKLFF
.	15	.	TRBV7-9	TRBJ1-4	TGTGCCAGCAGCTTAATCGTAAACCCTAATGAAAAACTGTTTTTT	CASSLIVNPNEKLFF
.	15	.	TRBV10-1	TRBJ1-5	TGCGCCAGCAGTGGGGAGGGGCTTAGCAATCAGCCCCAGCATTTT	CASSGEGLSNQPQHF
.	15	.	TRBV6-5	TRBJ2-5	TGTGCCAGCAGTTATACGGGACCGGGTGGAGAGACCCAGTACTTC	CASSYTGPGGETQYF
TRBD1	14	.	TRBV5-6	TRBJ2-7	TGTGCCAGCAGCCTGACAGGGTATGGATACGAGCAGTACTTC	CASSLTGYGYEQYF
.	21	.	TRBV9	TRBJ1-6	TGTGCCAGCAGCGTAGCCGCGGACATCGAAGAGGAGGGGTCCTATAATTCACCCCTCCACTTT	CASSVAADIEEEGSYNSPLHF
.	16	.	TRBV11-2	TRBJ1-5	TGTGCCAGCAGCTTAGGATACAGGGTTGGAGGTCAGCCCCAGCATTTT	CASSLGYRVGGQPQHF
TRBD1	17	.	TRBV10-3	TRBJ1-2	TGTGCCATCAGTGAGTCGGGGCAGGGGGCCCTTGATCCTGGCTACACCTTC	CAISESGQGALDPGYTF
.	15	.	TRBV7-9	TRBJ2-2	TGTGCCAGCAGCCCATTGCAGGGACGAGGCGGGGAGCTGTTTTTT	CASSPLQGRGGELFF
.	18	.	TRBV4-3	TRBJ1-1	TGCGCCAGCAGCCAAGATCTCCCCAACAGTTGGGGGAACACTGAAGCTTTCTTT	CASSQDLPNSWGNTEAFF
TRBD2	17	.	TRBV27	TRBJ2-3	TGTGCCAGCAGTAACCCGATTCTCGGGGGGGCCTGGGATACGCAGTATTTT	CASSNPILGGAWDTQYF
.	14	.	TRBV27	TRBJ1-4	TGTGCCAGCAGTTTATTTTGGGGGGATGAAAAACTGTTTTTT	CASSLFWGDEKLFF
TRBD1	15	.	TRBV9	TRBJ1-2	TGTGCCAGCAGCGGGACAGGGTGGGGAGTCTATGGCTACACCTTC	CASSGTGWGVYGYTF
.	15	.	TRBV11-2	TRBJ2-7	TGTGCCAGCAGCTTAATTCCAGGGAATGGGGACGAGCAGTACTTC	CASSLIPGNGDEQYF